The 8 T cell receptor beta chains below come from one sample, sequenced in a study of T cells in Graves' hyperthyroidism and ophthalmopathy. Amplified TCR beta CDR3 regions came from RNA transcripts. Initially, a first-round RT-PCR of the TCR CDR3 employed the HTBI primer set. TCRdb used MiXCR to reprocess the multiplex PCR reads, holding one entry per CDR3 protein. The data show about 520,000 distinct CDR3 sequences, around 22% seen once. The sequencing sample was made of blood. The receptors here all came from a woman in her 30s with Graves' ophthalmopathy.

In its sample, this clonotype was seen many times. As DNA, the CDR3 is TGTGCCAGCAGTTACGTCAGGCCGGGTAGCAATCAGCCCCAGCATTTT. As protein: CASSYVRPGSNQPQHF. The rearrangement uses TRBV6-5 and TRBJ1-5; no clear D. Germline values: CDR1 MNHEY, CDR2 SVGAGI. Deletions cut 2 bases from V and 0 bases from J, with 11 bases between. The CDR3 loop spans 16 amino acids.

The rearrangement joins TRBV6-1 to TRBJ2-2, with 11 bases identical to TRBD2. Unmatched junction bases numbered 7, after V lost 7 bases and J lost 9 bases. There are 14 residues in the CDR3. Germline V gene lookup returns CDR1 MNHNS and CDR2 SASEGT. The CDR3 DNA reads TGTGCCAGCACAATTGCTAGCGGGAGGAGGGAGCTGTTTTTT. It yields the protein CASTIASGRRELFF.

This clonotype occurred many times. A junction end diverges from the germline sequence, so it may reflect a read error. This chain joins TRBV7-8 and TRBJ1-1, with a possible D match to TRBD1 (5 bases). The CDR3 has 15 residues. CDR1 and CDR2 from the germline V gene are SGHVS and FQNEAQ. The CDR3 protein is CASSLVGDLNTEAFF. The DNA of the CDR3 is TGCGCCAGCAGCTTGGTGGGGGACCTGAACACTGAAGCTTTCTTT.

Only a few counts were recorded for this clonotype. CDR3 coding DNA: TGTGCCAGCAGCCCAGTCGGACAGGAGGTGCATGGCTACACCTTC. Protein product: CASSPVGQEVHGYTF. The chain uses TRBV7-9 and TRBJ1-2; the match to TRBD1 covers 7 bases. CDR1 and CDR2 (germline): SEHNR, FQNEAQ (reference sequence). The V and J ends lost 5 bases and 6 bases, in that order; junction bases with no gene match: 12. This CDR3 is 15 amino acids long.

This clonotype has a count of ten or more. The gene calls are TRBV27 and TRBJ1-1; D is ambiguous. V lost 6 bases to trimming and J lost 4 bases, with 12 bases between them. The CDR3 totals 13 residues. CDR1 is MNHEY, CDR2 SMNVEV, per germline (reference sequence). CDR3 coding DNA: TGTGCCAGCAGGCCGGGGAGGGTCACTGAAGCTTTCTTT. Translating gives CASRPGRVTEAFF.

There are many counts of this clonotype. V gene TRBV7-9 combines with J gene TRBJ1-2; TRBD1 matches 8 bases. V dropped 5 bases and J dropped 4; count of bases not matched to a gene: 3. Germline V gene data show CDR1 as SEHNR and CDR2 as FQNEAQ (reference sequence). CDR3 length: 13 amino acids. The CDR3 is CASSTGTGYGYTF. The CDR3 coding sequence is TGTGCCAGCAGCACCGGGACAGGCTATGGCTACACCTTC.

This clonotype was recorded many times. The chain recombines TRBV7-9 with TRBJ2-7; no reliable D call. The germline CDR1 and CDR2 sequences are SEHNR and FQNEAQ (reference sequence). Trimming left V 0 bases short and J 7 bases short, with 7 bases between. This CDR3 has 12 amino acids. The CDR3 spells CASSLASDEQYF. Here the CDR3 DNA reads TGTGCCAGCAGCTTAGCAAGCGATGAGCAGTACTTC. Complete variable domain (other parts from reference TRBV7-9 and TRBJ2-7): DTGVSQNPRHKITKRGQNVTFRCDPISEHNRLYWYRQTLGQGPEFLTYFQNEAQLEKSRLLSDRFSAERPKGSFSTLEIQRTEQGDSAMYLCASSLASDEQYFGPGTRLTVT.

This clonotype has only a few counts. CDR3 nucleotides: TGTGCCAGCGGGCGTCCCACCGGGGAGCTGTTTTTT. Translated: CASGRPTGELFF. The chain links TRBV6-1 to TRBJ2-2; D unclear. The V end was cut by 8 bases, the J end by 4 bases, with 8 bases between. The CDR3 has 12 residues. Per the germline V gene, CDR1 is MNHNS and CDR2 is SASEGT.